This TCR beta chain derives from a study of OX40 agonist ivuxolimab in advanced cancers. Study overall: Dose-escalation patients suffered from hepatocellular carcinoma, melanoma, renal cell or head and neck cancer.

Study-wide results and caveats: The CD4+ and CD8+ T cells in the blood had expanded clonally by week 6 at 0.1 to 3.0 mg/kg.

Some clones are missing from TCRdb's copy, which holds only in-frame ones; the method was immunoSEQ multiplex PCR. The sample contains some 80,000 clones, roughly 86% of which appear only once. Concerning this clone itself: The antigen remains undetermined.

Exclusion of a patient followed from autoimmune disease history or systemic immunosuppression. Germline CDR1 is MGHRA and CDR2 is YSYEKL. Germline trimming cut 1 base from V and 4 bases from J; bases unmatched to any gene: 7. The CDR3 covers 16 residues. The rearrangement links TRBV4-1 to TRBJ2-3; 8 bases align to TRBD2. This sample comprised CD4+ or CD8+ T cells sorted from blood, obtained in a trial of the OX40 agonist ivuxolimab. This receptor was taken from an adult with an advanced solid tumor such as melanoma, head and neck, liver or kidney cancer. The CDR3 DNA sequence: TGCGCCAGCAGCCAAGTCGGTAGCGGGATGTCAGATACGCAGTATTTT. The encoded protein is CASSQVGSGMSDTQYF.